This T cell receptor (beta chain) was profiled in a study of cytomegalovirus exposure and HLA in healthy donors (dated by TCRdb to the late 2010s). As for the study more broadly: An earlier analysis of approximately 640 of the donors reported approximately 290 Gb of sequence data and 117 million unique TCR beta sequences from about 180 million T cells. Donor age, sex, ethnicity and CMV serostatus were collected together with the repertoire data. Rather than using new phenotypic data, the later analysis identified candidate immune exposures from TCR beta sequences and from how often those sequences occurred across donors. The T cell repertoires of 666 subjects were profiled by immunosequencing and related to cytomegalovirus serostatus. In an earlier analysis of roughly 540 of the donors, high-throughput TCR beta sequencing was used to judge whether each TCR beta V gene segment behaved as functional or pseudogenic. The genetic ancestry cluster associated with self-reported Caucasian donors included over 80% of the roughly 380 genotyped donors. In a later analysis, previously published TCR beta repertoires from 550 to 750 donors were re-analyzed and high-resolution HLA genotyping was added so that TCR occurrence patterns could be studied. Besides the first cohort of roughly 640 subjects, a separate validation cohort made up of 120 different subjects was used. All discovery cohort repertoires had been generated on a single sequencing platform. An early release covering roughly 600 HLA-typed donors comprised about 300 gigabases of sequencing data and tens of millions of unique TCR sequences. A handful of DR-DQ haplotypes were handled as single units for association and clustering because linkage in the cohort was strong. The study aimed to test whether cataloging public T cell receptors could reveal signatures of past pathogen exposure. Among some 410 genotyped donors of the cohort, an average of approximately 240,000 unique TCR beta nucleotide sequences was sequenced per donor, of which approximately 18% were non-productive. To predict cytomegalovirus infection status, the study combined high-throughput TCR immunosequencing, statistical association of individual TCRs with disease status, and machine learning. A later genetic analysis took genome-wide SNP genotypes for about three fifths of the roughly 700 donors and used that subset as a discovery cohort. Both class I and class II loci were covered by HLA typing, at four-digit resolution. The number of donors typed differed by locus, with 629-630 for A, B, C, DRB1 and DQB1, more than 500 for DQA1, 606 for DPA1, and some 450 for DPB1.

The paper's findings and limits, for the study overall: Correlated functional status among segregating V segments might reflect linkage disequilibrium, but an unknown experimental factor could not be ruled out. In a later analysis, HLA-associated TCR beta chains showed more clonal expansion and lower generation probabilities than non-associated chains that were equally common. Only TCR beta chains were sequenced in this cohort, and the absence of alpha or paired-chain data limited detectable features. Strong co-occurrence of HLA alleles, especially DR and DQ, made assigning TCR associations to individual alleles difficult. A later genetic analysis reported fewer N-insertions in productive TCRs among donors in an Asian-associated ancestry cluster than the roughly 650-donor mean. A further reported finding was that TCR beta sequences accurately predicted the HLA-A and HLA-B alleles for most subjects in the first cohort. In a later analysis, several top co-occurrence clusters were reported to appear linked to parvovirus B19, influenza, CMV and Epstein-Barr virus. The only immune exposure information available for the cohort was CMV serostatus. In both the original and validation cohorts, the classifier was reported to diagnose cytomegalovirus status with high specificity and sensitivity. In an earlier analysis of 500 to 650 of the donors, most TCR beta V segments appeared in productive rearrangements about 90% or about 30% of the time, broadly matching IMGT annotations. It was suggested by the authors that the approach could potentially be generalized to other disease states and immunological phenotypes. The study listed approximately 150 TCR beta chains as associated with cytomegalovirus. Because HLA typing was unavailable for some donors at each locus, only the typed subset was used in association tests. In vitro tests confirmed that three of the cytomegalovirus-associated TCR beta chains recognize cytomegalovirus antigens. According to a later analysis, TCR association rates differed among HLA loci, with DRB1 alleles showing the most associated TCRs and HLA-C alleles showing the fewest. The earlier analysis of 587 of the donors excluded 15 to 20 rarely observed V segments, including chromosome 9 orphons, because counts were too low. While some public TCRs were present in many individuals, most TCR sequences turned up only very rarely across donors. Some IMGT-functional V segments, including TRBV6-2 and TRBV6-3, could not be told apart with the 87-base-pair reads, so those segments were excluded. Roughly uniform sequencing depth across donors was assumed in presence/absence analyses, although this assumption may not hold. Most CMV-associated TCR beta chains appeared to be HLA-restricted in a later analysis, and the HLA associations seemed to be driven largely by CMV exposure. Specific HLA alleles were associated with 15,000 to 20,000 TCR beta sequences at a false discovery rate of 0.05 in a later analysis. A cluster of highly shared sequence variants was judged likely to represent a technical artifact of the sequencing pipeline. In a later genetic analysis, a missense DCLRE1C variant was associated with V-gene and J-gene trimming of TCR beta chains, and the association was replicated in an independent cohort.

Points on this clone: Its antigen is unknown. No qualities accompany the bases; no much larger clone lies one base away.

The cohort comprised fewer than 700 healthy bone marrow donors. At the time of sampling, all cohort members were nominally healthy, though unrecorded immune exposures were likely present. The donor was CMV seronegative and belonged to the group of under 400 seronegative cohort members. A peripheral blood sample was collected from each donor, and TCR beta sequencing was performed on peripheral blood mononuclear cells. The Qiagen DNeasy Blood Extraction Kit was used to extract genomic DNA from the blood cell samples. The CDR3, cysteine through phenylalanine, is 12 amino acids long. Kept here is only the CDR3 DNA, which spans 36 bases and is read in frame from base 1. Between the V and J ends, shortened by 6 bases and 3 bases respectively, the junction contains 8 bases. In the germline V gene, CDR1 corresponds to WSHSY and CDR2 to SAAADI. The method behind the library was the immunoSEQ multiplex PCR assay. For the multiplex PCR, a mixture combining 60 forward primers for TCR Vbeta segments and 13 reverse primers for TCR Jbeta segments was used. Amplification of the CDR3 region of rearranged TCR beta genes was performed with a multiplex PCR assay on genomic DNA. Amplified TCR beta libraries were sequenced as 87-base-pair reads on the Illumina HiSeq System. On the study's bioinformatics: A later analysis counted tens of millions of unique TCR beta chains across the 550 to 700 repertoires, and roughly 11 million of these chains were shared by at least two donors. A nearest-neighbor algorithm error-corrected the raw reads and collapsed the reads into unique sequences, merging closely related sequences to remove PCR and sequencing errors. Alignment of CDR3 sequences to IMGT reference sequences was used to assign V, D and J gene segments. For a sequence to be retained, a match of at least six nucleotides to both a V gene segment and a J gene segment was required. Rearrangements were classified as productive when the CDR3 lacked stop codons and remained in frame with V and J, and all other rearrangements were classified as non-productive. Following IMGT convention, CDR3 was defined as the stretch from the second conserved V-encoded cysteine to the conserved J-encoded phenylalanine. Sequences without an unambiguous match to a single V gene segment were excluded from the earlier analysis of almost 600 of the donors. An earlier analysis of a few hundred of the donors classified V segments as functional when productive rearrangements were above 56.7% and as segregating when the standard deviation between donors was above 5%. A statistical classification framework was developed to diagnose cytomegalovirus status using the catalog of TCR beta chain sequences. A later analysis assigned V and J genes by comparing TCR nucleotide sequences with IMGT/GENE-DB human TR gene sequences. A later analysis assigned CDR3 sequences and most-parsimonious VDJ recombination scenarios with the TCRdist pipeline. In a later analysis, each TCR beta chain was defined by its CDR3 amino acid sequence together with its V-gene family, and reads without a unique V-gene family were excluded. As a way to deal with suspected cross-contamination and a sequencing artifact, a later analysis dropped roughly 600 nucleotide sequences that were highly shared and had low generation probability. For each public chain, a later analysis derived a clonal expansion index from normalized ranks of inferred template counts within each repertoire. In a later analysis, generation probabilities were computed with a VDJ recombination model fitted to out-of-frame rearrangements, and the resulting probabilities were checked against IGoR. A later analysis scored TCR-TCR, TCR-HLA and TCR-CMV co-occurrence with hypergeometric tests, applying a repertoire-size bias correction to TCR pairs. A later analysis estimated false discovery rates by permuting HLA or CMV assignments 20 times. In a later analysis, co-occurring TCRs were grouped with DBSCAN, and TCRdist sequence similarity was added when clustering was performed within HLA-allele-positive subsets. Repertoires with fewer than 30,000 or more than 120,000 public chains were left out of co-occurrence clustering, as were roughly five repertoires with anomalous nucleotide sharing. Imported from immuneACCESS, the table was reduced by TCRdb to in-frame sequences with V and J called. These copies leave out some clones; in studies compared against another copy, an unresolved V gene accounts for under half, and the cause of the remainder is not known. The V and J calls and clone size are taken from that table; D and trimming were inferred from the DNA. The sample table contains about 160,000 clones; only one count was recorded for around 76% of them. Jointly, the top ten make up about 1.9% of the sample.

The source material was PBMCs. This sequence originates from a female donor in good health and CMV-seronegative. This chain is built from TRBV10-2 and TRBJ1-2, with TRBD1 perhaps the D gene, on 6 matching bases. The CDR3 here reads CASRDSYYGYTF. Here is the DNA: TGCGCCAGCAGGGACAGCTACTATGGCTACACCTTC.